Presented here are 20 T cell receptor beta chains from one specimen sequenced in a study of T cell clonotyping in hematopoietic cell transplantation. Time point meaning: recipient sample about 28 days before transplant, after cytoreduction. Method: immunoSEQ multiplex PCR; TCRdb's copy keeps in-frame clones and lacks some. The table shows about 41,000 clones, with less than 85% occurring only once. The starting material was peripheral blood mononuclear cells, obtained before stem cell transplant. The source is a man aged 60 to 75 with acute myeloid leukemia. Some clones in this sample may be carry-over from other donors' samples.

V gene TRBV29-1 combines with J gene TRBJ1-2; a weak D match, TRBD1 (5 bases). CDR3 length: 13 amino acids. V was pared by 7 bases and J by 0 bases, with 12 bases between. CDR1 and CDR2 from the germline V gene are SQVTM and ANQGSEA. In DNA, the CDR3 is TGCAGCGCTGTGGGGGTTGCTAACTATGGCTACACCTTC. This codes for CSAVGVANYGYTF.

The V call is TRBV13, the J call TRBJ2-7; D perhaps matches TRBD1 (6 bases). Germline CDR1 and CDR2: PRHDT and FYEKMQ (reference sequence). This CDR3 is built from 13 residues. V lost 5 bases and J 0 bases, leaving 8 bases between the germline ends. In nucleotides, the CDR3 is TGTGCCAGCAGCGGGGGCCCCTCCTACGAGCAGTACTTC. It translates to CASSGGPSYEQYF. Complete variable domain (other parts from reference TRBV13 and TRBJ2-7): AAGVIQSPRHLIKEKRETATLKCYPIPRHDTVYWYQQGPGQDPQFLISFYEKMQSDKGSIPDRFSAQQFSDYHSELNMSSLELGDSALYFCASSGGPSYEQYFGPGTRLTVT.

The rearrangement links TRBV4-3 to TRBJ1-4; D gene unclear. Germline V CDR1 and CDR2: LGHNA, YSLEER. Deletions cut 0 bases from V and 7 bases from J, with 6 bases between. The CDR3 is 13 amino acids. The CDR3 coding sequence is TGCGCCAGCAGCCAAGATTATTCTGAAAAACTGTTTTTT. Its translation: CASSQDYSEKLFF.

This chain connects TRBV28 to TRBJ2-5; 8 nucleotides match TRBD2. The CDR3 has 14 residues. J lost 4 bases, V lost 7 bases, and 8 bases had no gene match. Germline CDR1 MDHEN, CDR2 SYDVKM. CDR3: CASTPGGDVETQYF. The CDR3 DNA reads TGTGCCAGCACTCCCGGGGGGGATGTAGAGACCCAGTACTTC.

CDR3 DNA: TGTGCCAGTAGTACCCATCGGGTAGGCGCAGATACGCAGTATTTT. Its translation is CASSTHRVGADTQYF. The gene calls are TRBV19 and TRBJ2-3; no firm D call. Germline CDR1 and CDR2: LNHDA and SQIVND (reference sequence). The V end was cut by 4 bases, the J end by 4 bases, with 15 bases between. The CDR3 is 15 amino acids.

This clone was detected once. The chain links TRBV29-1 to TRBJ2-1; 9 bases line up with TRBD1. CDR1 and CDR2 from the germline V gene are SQVTM and ANQGSEA. The length of the CDR3 is 13 residues. Losses at the gene ends were 8 bases for V and 9 bases for J; bases not matched to a gene: 11. The CDR3 DNA reads as TGCAGCACCCGGGACAGGGAGATTAGTGAGCAGTTCTTC. Its protein product is CSTRDREISEQFF.

This clone was counted a few times. The chain links TRBV28 to TRBJ2-2; the D call may be TRBD1 or TRBD2 (5 bases each). The CDR3 is 14 amino acids. Germline values: CDR1 MDHEN, CDR2 SYDVKM. V lost 5 bases and J 3 bases, leaving 10 bases between the germline ends. CDR3 residues: CASSTGTYTGELFF. CDR3 DNA sequence: TGTGCCAGCAGTACCGGGACCTACACCGGGGAGCTGTTTTTT.

In this sample, this clone turned up once. The chain carries TRBV11-3 and TRBJ2-3; D gene uncertain. The CDR3 length is 14 residues. With 2 bases removed from V and 2 bases from J, the gap between germline ends came to 8 bases. Germline V lookup: CDR1 SGHNT, CDR2 YENEEA. CDR3 residues: CASSLNYYTDTQYF. CDR3 nucleotide sequence: TGTGCCAGCAGCTTAAACTACTACACAGATACGCAGTATTTT.

This chain links TRBV4-3 with TRBJ2-7, with 7 bases aligning to TRBD1. The CDR3 length is 15 residues. V trimming: 1 base; J trimming: 0 bases; junction bases outside the gene matches: 3. Per the germline V gene, CDR1 is LGHNA and CDR2 is YSLEER. The DNA for the CDR3 is TGCGCCAGCAGCCAAGGGGGGACAGACTCCTACGAGCAGTACTTC. Its translation: CASSQGGTDSYEQYF.

The chain employs TRBV7-2 and TRBJ2-3; 8 nucleotides match TRBD2. The CDR3 loop spans 19 amino acids. V dropped 5 bases and J dropped 0; count of bases not matched to a gene: 16. CDR1 is SGHTA and CDR2 is FQGNSA in the germline V gene. CDR3 amino acids: CASSPPYGWRGVSTDTQYF. The CDR3 DNA sequence: TGTGCCAGCAGCCCCCCGTACGGCTGGCGGGGGGTTAGCACAGATACGCAGTATTTT.

The chain carries TRBV4-2 and TRBJ1-2; a weak D match, TRBD1 (5 bases). There are 15 residues in the CDR3. Germline V gives CDR1 LGHNA, CDR2 YNFKEQ. V lost 3 bases and J 2 bases, leaving 13 bases between the germline ends. The CDR3 DNA is TGTGCCAGCAGCCAGGCTAACTCAGGGAACTATGGCTACACCTTC. Protein sequence: CASSQANSGNYGYTF.

This clone has just a few counts. The chain combines TRBV2 with TRBJ1-2; D gene unclear. CDR3 size: 14 residues. Trimming took off 4 bases at V and 4 bases at J, with 13 bases between the two ends. Germline V gene sequence: CDR1 SNHLY, CDR2 FYNNEI. CDR3 protein: CASSGNRVGYGYTF. The CDR3 coding sequence is TGTGCCAGCAGTGGGAATAGGGTCGGCTATGGCTACACCTTC.

The gene calls are TRBV7-3 and TRBJ1-4; the D is unclear. There are 13 residues in the CDR3. In germline, CDR1 is SGHTA, CDR2 FQGTGA. V lost 4 bases and J lost 6, with 9 bases in between. Here the CDR3 DNA reads TGTGCCAGCAGCTGGAACAGAGATGAAAAACTGTTTTTT. It encodes CASSWNRDEKLFF.

The rearrangement joins TRBV28 to TRBJ1-5, with 8 bases matching TRBD1. This CDR3 contains 16 residues. V trimming: 3 bases; J trimming: 2 bases; junction bases outside the gene matches: 6. The V gene's germline CDR1 is MDHEN and CDR2 SYDVKM. CDR3 coding DNA: TGTGCCAGCAGTTTCGACAGGGGCGGAGGCAATCAGCCCCAGCATTTT. Translation gives CASSFDRGGGNQPQHF.

This clone was found once. This chain links TRBV14 with TRBJ1-6, with D tentatively TRBD1 (5 bases). This CDR3 spans 15 amino acids. Germline CDR1 and CDR2: SGHDN and FVKESK. V was shortened by 4 bases and J by 7 bases, with 14 bases between the two germline ends. The CDR3 region is CASSLGQGGNSPLHF. The CDR3 region has the DNA TGTGCCAGCAGCCTCGGGCAGGGAGGGAATTCACCCCTCCACTTT.

The chain couples TRBV7-3 to TRBJ1-1; possible D gene TRBD1, 5 bases. The V gene lost 4 bases and the J gene lost 11 bases, with 14 bases spanning the gap. The CDR3 extends over 12 amino acids. Germline V gene data show CDR1 as SGHTA and CDR2 as FQGTGA. The CDR3 DNA sequence: TGTGCCAGCAGCTCCCCCCCGGGACCGGCTTTCTTT. Its protein is CASSSPPGPAFF. Supplemented by reference TRBV7-3 and TRBJ1-1, the full variable domain reads GAGVSQTPSNKVTEKGKYVELRCDPISGHTALYWYRQSLGQGPEFLIYFQGTGAADDSGLPNDRFFAVRPEGSVSTLKIQRTERGDSAVYLCASSSPPGPAFFGQGTRLTVV.

The chain links TRBV7-3 to TRBJ2-2; 7 bases align to TRBD1. The length of the CDR3 is 16 residues. Trimming took 2 bases from V and 0 from J; bases not matched to a gene: 3. Germline V gene data show CDR1 as SGHTA and CDR2 as FQGTGA. In nucleotides, the CDR3 is TGTGCCAGCAGCTTACAGGGACAGTCGAACACCGGGGAGCTGTTTTTT. Translation: CASSLQGQSNTGELFF.

The genes are TRBV30 and TRBJ1-2; D gene ambiguous. V was trimmed by 6 bases and J by 0 bases, leaving 14 bases between them. The length of the CDR3 is 14 residues. Germline-derived CDR1 and CDR2 are GTSNPN and SVGIG (reference sequence). The DNA for the CDR3 is TGTGCCTGCCATCCTGGGAGGCCTAACTATGGCTACACCTTC. Amino acids: CACHPGRPNYGYTF.

This clone was seen a single time. The rearrangement links TRBV6-6 to TRBJ1-5; D is undetermined. Germline values: CDR1 MNHNY, CDR2 SVGAGI (reference sequence). V was cut by 5 bases and J by 0 bases, with 14 bases left in between. CDR3 length: 16 amino acids. This CDR3 is CASSPLGSYSNQPQHF. The CDR3, as DNA: TGTGCCAGCAGTCCCCTCGGATCGTATAGCAATCAGCCCCAGCATTTT.

The chain employs TRBV7-2 and TRBJ2-5, with TRBD2 matching over 10 bases. The CDR3 totals 17 residues. The germline gives CDR1 SGHTA, CDR2 FQGNSA. The J segment lost 4 bases and the V segment lost 2 bases, leaving 10 bases of the junction unmatched. The CDR3 region is CASSLRSGGAIRETQYF. DNA for the CDR3: TGTGCCAGCAGCTTAAGAAGCGGGGGGGCCATACGAGAGACCCAGTACTTC.